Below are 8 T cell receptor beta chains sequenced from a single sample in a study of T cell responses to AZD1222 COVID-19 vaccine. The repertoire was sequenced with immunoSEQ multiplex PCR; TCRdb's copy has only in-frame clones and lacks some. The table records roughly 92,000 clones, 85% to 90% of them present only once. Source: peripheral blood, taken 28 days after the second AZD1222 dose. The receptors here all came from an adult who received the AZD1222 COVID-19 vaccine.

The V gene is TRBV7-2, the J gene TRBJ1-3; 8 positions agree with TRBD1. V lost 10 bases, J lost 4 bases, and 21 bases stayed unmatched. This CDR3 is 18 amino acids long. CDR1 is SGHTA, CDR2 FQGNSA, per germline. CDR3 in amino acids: CATTRPGQAAVGGNTIYF. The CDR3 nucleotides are TGTGCCACCACTAGACCGGGACAGGCGGCCGTGGGAGGAAACACCATATATTTT. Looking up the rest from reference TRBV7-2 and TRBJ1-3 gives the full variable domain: GAGVSQSPSNKVTEKGKDVELRCDPISGHTALYWYRQSLGQGLEFLIYFQGNSAPDKSGLPSDRFSAERTGGSVSTLTIQRTQQEDSAVYLCATTRPGQAAVGGNTIYFGEGSWLTVV.

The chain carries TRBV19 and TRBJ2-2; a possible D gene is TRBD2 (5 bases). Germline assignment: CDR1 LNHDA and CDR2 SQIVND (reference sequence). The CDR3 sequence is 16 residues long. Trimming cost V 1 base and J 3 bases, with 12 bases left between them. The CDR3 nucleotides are TGTGCCAGTAGTATAGTCTCTAGCCTCGACACCGGGGAGCTGTTTTTT. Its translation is CASSIVSSLDTGELFF.

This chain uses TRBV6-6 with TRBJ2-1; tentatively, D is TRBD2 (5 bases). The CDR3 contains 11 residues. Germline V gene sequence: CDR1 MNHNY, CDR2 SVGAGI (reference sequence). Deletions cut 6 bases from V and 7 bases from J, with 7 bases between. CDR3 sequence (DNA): TGTGCCAGCAGGCGAGGGAATGAGCAGTTCTTC. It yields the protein CASRRGNEQFF.

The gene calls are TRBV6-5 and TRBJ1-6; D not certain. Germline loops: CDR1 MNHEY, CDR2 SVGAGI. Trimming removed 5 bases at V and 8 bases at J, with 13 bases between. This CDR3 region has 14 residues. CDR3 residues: CASSRGRWDSPLHF. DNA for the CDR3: TGTGCCAGCAGTAGAGGACGCTGGGATTCACCCCTCCACTTT.

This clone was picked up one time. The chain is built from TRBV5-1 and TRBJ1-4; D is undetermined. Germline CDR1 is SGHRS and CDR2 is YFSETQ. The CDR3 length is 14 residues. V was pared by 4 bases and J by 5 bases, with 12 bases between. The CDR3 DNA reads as TGCGCCAGCAGCGCGGGCAGTCCAAATGAAAAACTGTTTTTT. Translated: CASSAGSPNEKLFF.

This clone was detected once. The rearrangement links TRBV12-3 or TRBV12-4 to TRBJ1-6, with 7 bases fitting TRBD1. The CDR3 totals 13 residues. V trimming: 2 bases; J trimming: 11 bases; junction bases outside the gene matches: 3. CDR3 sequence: CASSLTGETPLHF. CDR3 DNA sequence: TGTGCCAGCAGTTTAACAGGGGAGACACCCCTCCACTTT.

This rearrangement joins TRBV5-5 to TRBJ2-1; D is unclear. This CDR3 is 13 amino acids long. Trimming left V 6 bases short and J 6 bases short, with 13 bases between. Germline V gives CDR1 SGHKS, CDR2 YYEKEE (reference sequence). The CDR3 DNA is TGTGCCAGCACCTGGAGTACGGGCAATGAGCAGTTCTTC. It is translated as CASTWSTGNEQFF.

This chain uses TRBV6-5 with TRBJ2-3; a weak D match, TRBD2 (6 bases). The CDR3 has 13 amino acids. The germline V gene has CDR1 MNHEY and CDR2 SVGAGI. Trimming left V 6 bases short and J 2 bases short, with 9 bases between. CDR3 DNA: TGTGCCAGCAGCTTAGCGGTCACAGATACGCAGTATTTT. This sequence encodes CASSLAVTDTQYF.